This T cell receptor (beta chain) is drawn from a study of Ad26.COV2.S vaccination and SARS-CoV-2 variants. The wider study: Donor was assigned to the Ad26.COV2.S arm of trial COV1001. Whole-study findings and limits: Participants in the vaccine arm had higher spike-specific TCR breadth; placebo recipients had lower. Reported post-vaccination CD8+ and CD4+ T cell responses to spike showed substantial breadth.

The CDR3 extends over 13 amino acids. The junction had 2 bases not matched to a gene; V was cut back by 6 bases and J by 0 bases. Per germline, CDR1 MNHNY and CDR2 SVGAGI (reference sequence). Sample treatment: about 20 received Ad26.COV2.S at low or high dose, single or two shots; roughly 5 received placebo; per-sample allocation not given. All samples were drawn on day 63, counting from the first vaccine or placebo injection. The donor's status was that of an adult aged 18-55 years in Boston. The data were produced by immunoSEQ multiplex PCR, yet TCRdb's version contains in-frame clones alone and is incomplete. The table lists hundreds of thousands of clones, roughly 90% of them singletons. In the case of this clone: What it binds is unknown.

V usage is TRBV6-6 and J usage is TRBJ2-7; 7 nucleotides agree with TRBD1. This sample comprised peripheral blood, obtained in a trial of Ad26.COV2.S vaccine versus placebo. The origin of this receptor is a person aged 18-65 years who received the Ad26.COV2.S COVID-19 vaccine or a placebo. CDR3 amino acids: CASRRDSSYEQYF. The CDR3, as DNA: TGTGCCAGCAGAAGGGACAGCTCCTACGAGCAGTACTTC.